This is a list of T cell receptor beta chains from one sample in a study of blood T cell repertoires in COVID-19. Sequenced by immunoSEQ multiplex PCR; TCRdb stores in-frame clones only, minus some. The table has about 190,000 clones, almost 85% seen once. Sequenced input: peripheral blood. These receptors were obtained from a woman aged 70-85 years with active or convalescent COVID-19. The CDR3 runs from the conserved cysteine through the conserved F or W. The D gene is left open where the match is weak. Part of the rows lack a size; the others show once, few, many or a class for expanded clones.

v_gene	j_gene	abundance	d_gene	CDR3aa	CDR3nt
TRBV7-9	TRBJ2-5	NA	NA	CASSYSGETQYF	TGTGCCAGCAGCTATTCCGGGGAGACCCAGTACTTC
TRBV21-1	TRBJ2-1	NA	NA	CASETSESSYNEQFF	TGTGCCAGCGAGACTAGCGAGAGCTCCTACAATGAGCAGTTCTTC
TRBV6-6	TRBJ1-2	NA	NA	CASSYLPANYGYTF	TGTGCCAGCAGTTATCTGCCCGCGAACTATGGCTACACCTTC
TRBV2	TRBJ2-3	few	NA	CASGLDTQYF	TGTGCCAGCGGGCTAGATACGCAGTATTTT
TRBV28	TRBJ1-6	NA	TRBD1	CASRPGQGYSPLHF	TGTGCCAGCAGACCGGGACAGGGTTATTCACCCCTCCACTTT
TRBV5-1	TRBJ1-4	once	NA	CASSPGQHAEKLFF	TGCGCCAGCAGCCCGGGACAACATGCTGAAAAACTGTTTTTT
TRBV7-6	TRBJ2-1	NA	TRBD2	CASSPGGLGLGNEQFF	TGTGCCAGCAGCCCGGGTGGGCTGGGACTAGGGAATGAGCAGTTCTTC
TRBV6-6	TRBJ2-7	few	NA	CASKESGGLNEQYF	TGTGCCAGTAAGGAGTCGGGGGGCCTCAACGAGCAGTACTTC
TRBV19	TRBJ1-1	NA	TRBD1	CASRIDRGTEAFF	TGTGCCAGTAGGATCGACAGGGGCACTGAAGCTTTCTTT
TRBV19	TRBJ2-7	NA	TRBD2	CASSNLAGAPGQYF	TGTGCCAGTAGTAACCTAGCGGGAGCTCCAGGGCAGTACTTC
TRBV7-9	TRBJ2-1	once	TRBD1	CASSPTGDRWASYNEQFF	TGTGCCAGCAGCCCGACAGGGGATAGATGGGCCTCCTACAATGAGCAGTTCTTC
TRBV24-1	TRBJ2-3	NA	NA	CATSDQGTTDTQYF	TGTGCCACCAGTGACCAGGGGACCACAGATACGCAGTATTTT
TRBV6-5	TRBJ2-7	NA	NA	CASEDNLTYEQYF	TGTGCCAGCGAGGACAACCTGACCTACGAGCAGTACTTC
TRBV5-1	TRBJ2-7	NA	TRBD1	CASSSGTGWGYEQYF	TGCGCCAGCAGCTCGGGGACAGGGTGGGGCTACGAGCAGTACTTC
TRBV5-1	TRBJ1-5	NA	TRBD1	CASSLGGSNQPQHF	TGCGCCAGCAGCTTAGGGGGCAGCAATCAGCCCCAGCATTTT
TRBV5-1	TRBJ2-3	once	TRBD1	CASSWGQGQSTDTQYF	TGCGCCAGCAGCTGGGGACAGGGGCAAAGCACAGATACGCAGTATTTT
TRBV27	TRBJ2-1	NA	TRBD2	CASSLMGGLAGNEQFF	TGTGCCAGCAGTTTAATGGGGGGACTAGCGGGCAATGAGCAGTTCTTC
TRBV28	TRBJ1-1	NA	NA	CASRSTVPEAFF	TGTGCCAGCCGATCGACAGTTCCTGAAGCTTTCTTT
TRBV2	TRBJ2-7	NA	TRBD2	CASSTSGRVNEQYF	TGTGCCAGCAGTACGAGCGGGAGGGTCAACGAGCAGTACTTC
TRBV11-2	TRBJ2-2	once	NA	CASSSRYRTARSTGELFF	TGTGCCAGCAGCTCCCGCTACAGGACAGCGAGATCCACCGGGGAGCTGTTTTTT
TRBV5-5	TRBJ2-2	once	TRBD2	CASSFPSGTTNTGELFF	TGTGCCAGCAGCTTCCCTAGCGGGACCACGAACACCGGGGAGCTGTTTTTT
TRBV2	TRBJ2-1	NA	TRBD1	CASRQGATYNEQFF	TGTGCCAGCAGACAGGGGGCGACCTACAATGAGCAGTTCTTC
TRBV27	TRBJ1-1	NA	NA	CASSLGHLNTEAFF	TGTGCCAGCAGTTTGGGACACCTGAACACTGAAGCTTTCTTT
TRBV13	TRBJ1-4	once	NA	CASSHKTVTNEKLFF	TGTGCCAGCAGCCACAAGACAGTAACTAATGAAAAACTGTTTTTT
TRBV2	TRBJ1-4	NA	TRBD1	CASSPDRGRNEKLFF	TGTGCCAGCAGCCCTGACAGGGGGAGGAATGAAAAACTGTTTTTT
TRBV28	TRBJ2-7	few	TRBD2	CASNTPGLAGSYEQYF	TGTGCCAGCAACACACCGGGACTAGCGGGATCCTACGAGCAGTACTTC
TRBV7-9	TRBJ2-3	few	TRBD2	CASSPRGQGGRDTDTQYF	TGTGCCAGCAGCCCAAGAGGTCAGGGCGGGAGGGACACAGATACGCAGTATTTT
TRBV18	TRBJ2-3	NA	TRBD2	CASSPRAGATDTQYF	TGTGCCAGCTCCCCTCGAGCGGGAGCTACAGATACGCAGTATTTT
TRBV5-1	TRBJ1-3	NA	TRBD1	CASSRTGPGNTIYF	TGCGCCAGCAGCAGGACAGGGCCTGGAAACACCATATATTTT
TRBV28	TRBJ2-5	once	TRBD2	CASSLSLAGVGTQYF	TGTGCCAGCAGTTTATCGCTAGCGGGAGTGGGGACCCAGTACTTC
TRBV3-1/TRBV3-2	TRBJ2-5	NA	NA	CASSQDGGETQYF	TGTGCCAGCAGCCAAGACGGGGGAGAGACCCAGTACTTC
TRBV30	TRBJ1-5	NA	NA	CAWSLPSVGRIGNQPQHF	TGTGCCTGGAGCCTGCCCTCAGTAGGGAGGATTGGCAATCAGCCCCAGCATTTT
TRBV5-4	TRBJ1-1	NA	NA	CASSRSDRLNTEAFF	TGTGCCAGCAGCCGATCGGACAGACTGAACACTGAAGCTTTCTTT
TRBV3-1/TRBV3-2	TRBJ2-7	NA	TRBD2	CASSDAGAYEQYF	TGTGCCAGCAGCGACGCGGGGGCCTACGAGCAGTACTTC
TRBV5-1	TRBJ1-1	NA	TRBD1	CASSWDRGLPIPTNTEAFF	TGCGCCAGCAGCTGGGACAGGGGACTACCAATCCCAACGAACACTGAAGCTTTCTTT
TRBV2	TRBJ1-4	NA	NA	CASRWENEKLFF	TGTGCCAGCCGGTGGGAGAATGAAAAACTGTTTTTT
TRBV12-3/TRBV12-4	TRBJ2-3	NA	NA	CASSGGYTDTQYF	TGTGCCAGCAGCGGGGGTTACACAGATACGCAGTATTTT
TRBV29-1	TRBJ1-3	NA	TRBD1	CSVGQGAGNTIYF	TGCAGCGTCGGACAGGGGGCCGGAAACACCATATATTTT
TRBV13	TRBJ2-1	NA	TRBD1	CASSEYGRTGANNEQFF	TGTGCCAGCAGCGAATACGGAAGGACAGGGGCGAACAATGAGCAGTTCTTC
TRBV5-1	TRBJ1-6	NA	NA	CASREGVTNSPLHF	TGCGCCAGCAGAGAGGGGGTAACGAATTCACCCCTCCACTTT
TRBV3-1/TRBV3-2	TRBJ1-2	NA	NA	CASSRGEGGYTF	TGTGCCAGCAGCAGAGGCGAGGGAGGCTACACCTTC
TRBV7-9	TRBJ2-1	once	NA	CASSWTSYNEQFF	TGTGCCAGCAGCTGGACTTCCTACAATGAGCAGTTCTTC
TRBV11-2	TRBJ1-6	NA	NA	CASSQQGYNSPLHF	TGTGCCAGCAGCCAACAGGGTTATAATTCACCCCTCCACTTT
TRBV27	TRBJ1-1	NA	TRBD1	CASRVGGRAFF	TGTGCCAGCAGGGTAGGGGGCCGAGCTTTCTTT
TRBV5-1	TRBJ1-2	NA	NA	CASSLDRDGYTF	TGCGCCAGCAGCTTGGACAGGGATGGCTACACCTTC
TRBV7-3	TRBJ2-2	NA	NA	CASSFTGSHTGELFF	TGTGCCAGCAGCTTCACCGGGAGCCACACCGGGGAGCTGTTTTTT
TRBV5-1	TRBJ2-7	NA	NA	CASSLSGGTYEQYF	TGCGCCAGCAGCTTGTCCGGGGGAACCTACGAGCAGTACTTC
TRBV6-1	TRBJ1-6	NA	TRBD1	CASSEEGDRADSPLHF	TGTGCCAGCAGTGAAGAAGGGGACAGGGCTGACTCACCCCTCCACTTT
TRBV5-1	TRBJ2-3	NA	TRBD1	CASSSHRGHTDTQYF	TGCGCCAGCAGCTCCCACAGGGGGCACACAGATACGCAGTATTTT
TRBV13	TRBJ2-1	NA	NA	CASSSSSNEQFF	TGTGCCAGCAGCTCTAGCAGCAATGAGCAGTTCTTC
TRBV6-7	TRBJ2-7	many	TRBD1	CASSYVPGQGHEQYF	TGTGCCAGCAGTTACGTACCGGGACAGGGCCACGAGCAGTACTTC
TRBV3-1/TRBV3-2	TRBJ2-7	NA	TRBD2	CASSQSGRINEQYF	TGTGCCAGCAGCCAGAGCGGGAGAATAAACGAGCAGTACTTC
TRBV2	TRBJ1-1	few	TRBD1	CASTKGQGITEAFF	TGTGCCAGCACGAAGGGACAGGGAATCACTGAAGCTTTCTTT
TRBV4-1	TRBJ2-2	NA	TRBD1	CASSQDSRPGQGETGELFF	TGCGCCAGCAGCCAAGACAGTCGACCTGGCCAGGGGGAGACCGGGGAGCTGTTTTTT